This TCR beta chain was retrieved from a study of T-cell reconstitution after alpha-beta-depleted transplantation in children. Unique molecular identifiers were used to barcode this TCRbeta library. TCRdb fed the PCR reads into MiXCR, producing one record per CDR3 protein. This sample has 200,000 or so distinct CDR3 sequences, with 6.3% found just once. This clonotype has ten or more counts. The V end lost 5 bases, the J end lost 5 bases, and 17 bases lay between the germline ends. The CDR3 has 14 residues. CDR1 DFQATT and CDR2 SNEGSKA come from the germline V gene (reference sequence). Material: PBMCs, obtained before TCRalphabeta/CD19-depleted stem cell transplant. The V call is TRBV20-1, the J call TRBJ2-3; weak D call: TRBD1 (6 bases). The source of this sequence is a girl less than two years old with combined immunodeficiency, due to receive a stem cell transplant. The chain's CDR3 is CSAVNRESIDTQYF. Here the CDR3 DNA reads TGCAGTGCTGTTAACAGGGAAAGTATAGATACGCAGTATTTT.